This TCR beta chain appears in the sequencing data of a study of blood T cells in healthy people across ages (dated by TCRdb to about 2015). Looking at the study overall: In model experiments, template switching captured about one uniquely barcoded TCR beta cDNA molecule for every two T cells. To track age-related changes in TCR beta repertoire diversity, the study relied on deep sequencing normalized with unique cDNA molecular identifiers. Four age groups were formed from the donors: young (average around 15 years), middle-aged (around 40), aged (roughly 59) and long-lived (approximately 78). To avoid experimental bias, donors of different ages were randomly spread across the sequencing lanes. The study analyzed two additional independent replicas of 1 million unique cDNA reads from the same blood draw for two donors, one aged 18 to 29 and one aged 80 or older. Study-wide findings and limitations: A strong correlation was found between observed TCR beta diversity and the percentage of naive T cells measured by flow cytometry. Estimates of total diversity based on one million sequenced T cells were considered lower bounds and underestimates. Because profiling used bulk unsorted PBMCs, naive and antigen-experienced compartments could not be compared conclusively. Donor CMV infection status was unknown, potentially confounding age-related changes in expanded clonotypes. As age increased, observed TCR beta diversity per million T cells dropped in a roughly linear way, and a significant reduction was already evident by age 40. Compared with the aged group, more naive CD4+ T cells, fewer expanded clones and increased TCR diversity were shown by the long-lived group, suggesting age selection.

The receptor library was made with 5' RACE. The run used an Illumina HiSeq 2500. The second PCR ran for roughly 7 to 12 cycles and used a J-beta primer mix along with a sample-barcoded 5' primer. A unique molecular identifier was introduced onto each TCR beta cDNA molecule by a template-switch 5' adaptor carrying 12 random nucleotides. Each sample yielded at least 3 million CDR3-containing paired-end reads. The Mint cDNA synthesis kit, primed by a TRBC-specific oligonucleotide, was used to synthesize first-strand cDNA from all RNA. After uracil-DNA glycosylase treatment, a first 18-cycle PCR used universal primers M1SS and BC2_uni_R on all cDNA. The published analysis was carried out like this. Normalization of each sample was performed by random selection of 1 million high-quality reads, each carrying a distinct molecular identifier. Reads with shared molecular identifiers were discarded instead of being binned into consensus sequences. MiTCR, run with a Q25 quality threshold and the strictest error-elimination algorithm, handled CDR3 identification, clonotype clustering and error correction. A nonparametric unseen species model with Euler transformation was used to estimate a lower bound on total TCR beta diversity. The raw public reads went through TCRdb reprocessing: fastp at Q25, MiXCR clone calling, in-frame beta chains kept. For every CDR3 protein sequence, its rows merge into one entry that carries the most common genes and DNA. These V and J calls derive from TCRdb rather than the authors' analysis. The sample profile shows 780,000 or so distinct CDR3 sequences; about 61% of them were found once. About a quarter of the sample belongs to the ten largest clones.

Points on this clonotype: Its antigen is still unknown. Per-nucleotide qualities are absent, and no much larger clonotype sits a single base away.

Its CDR3 holds 16 amino acids, cysteine through phenylalanine. The DNA shown is the 48-base CDR3, in frame from base 1. Taken from the germline V gene, the CDR1 and CDR2 loops are MNHNS and SASEGT. V is cut back by 4 bases and J by 7 bases, with 15 bases in the junction unmatched. The roughly 39 donors, aged 6 to 90 years, were systemically healthy Caucasian individuals from Russia. Approximately 10 milliliters of peripheral blood were collected from each donor into EDTA-treated Vacutainer tubes. Ficoll-Paque density-gradient centrifugation was used to isolate PBMCs, with at least 6.5 million per sample. Total RNA, at least 6 micrograms per sample, was extracted from PBMCs with Trizol reagent. For every donor, an aliquot of PBMCs went through flow cytometry to measure the percentages of naive CD45RAhigh/CD27high T cells.

This sequence originates from a man aged 35 to 55 in good health. The receptor chain draws on TRBV6-1 and TRBJ1-2; 7 central bases correspond to TRBD1. Source material: blood. The DNA reads as follows: TGTGCCAGCAGTGCCACGAACGGGAACAGGGGTGGTGGCTACACCTTC. Its protein reads: CASSATNGNRGGGYTF.